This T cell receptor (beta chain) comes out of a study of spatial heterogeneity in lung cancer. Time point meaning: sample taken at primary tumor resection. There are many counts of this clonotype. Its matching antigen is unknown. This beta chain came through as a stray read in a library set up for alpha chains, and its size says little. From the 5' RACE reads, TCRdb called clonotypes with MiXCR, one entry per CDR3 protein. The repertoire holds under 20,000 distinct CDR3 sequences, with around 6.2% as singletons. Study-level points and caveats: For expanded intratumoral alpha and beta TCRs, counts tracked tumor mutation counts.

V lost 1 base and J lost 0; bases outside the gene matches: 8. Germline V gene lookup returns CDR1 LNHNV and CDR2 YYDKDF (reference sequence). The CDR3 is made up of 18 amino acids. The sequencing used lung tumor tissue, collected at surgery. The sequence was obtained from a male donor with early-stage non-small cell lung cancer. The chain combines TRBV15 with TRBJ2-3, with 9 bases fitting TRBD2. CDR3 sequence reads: CATSRGLAGSSSTDTQYF. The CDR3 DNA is TGTGCCACCAGCAGAGGGCTAGCGGGGAGTTCTAGCACAGATACGCAGTATTTT.